This TCR beta chain was sequenced for a study of blood T cell repertoires in COVID-19. Study at large: PBMCs, B-cell-depleted T cells, or T cells were the source of the cDNA or gDNA that made up the material.

The CDR3 contains 13 residues. In germline, CDR1 is SGHRS, CDR2 YFSETQ. Trimming left V 2 bases short and J 6 bases short, with 11 bases between. Profiling relied on immunoSEQ multiplex PCR, and the TCRdb table lists in-frame clones only, not all of them. The profile shows around 700,000 clones, 85% to 90% of them singletons. The receptor was derived from a woman under 30 with acute or convalescent COVID-19. What was sequenced was peripheral blood. V gene TRBV5-1 combines with J gene TRBJ1-2; D not resolved. The CDR3 reads CASSLEKTHGYTF. The CDR3 bases are TGCGCCAGCAGCTTAGAGAAGACTCATGGCTACACCTTC.